The rows below give T cell receptor beta chains drawn from one sample of a study of cytomegalovirus exposure and HLA in healthy donors. The method was immunoSEQ multiplex PCR; TCRdb's version includes in-frame clones alone and lacks a portion of them. The sample includes roughly 120,000 clones, 81% of them seen just once. The sample comprised PBMCs. The receptor set was obtained from a woman younger than 45 in good health and CMV-seronegative. Each CDR3 is given with its conserved first and last residue. Each record gives: J gene, V gene, D gene, clone size, CDR3 protein, CDR3 DNA. A D gene is named only where the DNA matches it firmly. Clone size appears in some rows only: once, few, many, or a class for an expanded clone.

j_gene: TRBJ2-1; v_gene: TRBV5-1; d_gene: -; abundance: -; CDR3aa: CASSPPLDSYNEQFF; CDR3nt: TGCGCCAGCAGCCCGCCCTTAGACTCCTACAATGAGCAGTTCTTC
j_gene: TRBJ1-4; v_gene: TRBV10-2; d_gene: -; abundance: few; CDR3aa: CATRPGTNEKLFF; CDR3nt: TGCGCCACACGGCCGGGAACTAATGAAAAACTGTTTTTT
j_gene: TRBJ1-2; v_gene: TRBV29-1; d_gene: -; abundance: -; CDR3aa: CSVGGGNYGYTF; CDR3nt: TGCAGCGTTGGCGGGGGTAACTATGGCTACACCTTC
j_gene: TRBJ1-1; v_gene: TRBV5-1; d_gene: -; abundance: -; CDR3aa: CASSTGHFNTEAFF; CDR3nt: TGCGCCAGCAGCACGGGACACTTTAACACTGAAGCTTTCTTT
j_gene: TRBJ2-7; v_gene: TRBV5-1; d_gene: TRBD1; abundance: -; CDR3aa: CASSFPTGTGGNEQYF; CDR3nt: TGCGCCAGCAGCTTCCCAACCGGGACAGGGGGCAACGAGCAGTACTTC
j_gene: TRBJ1-1; v_gene: TRBV7-9; d_gene: -; abundance: -; CDR3aa: CASSTYLPGHDMNTEAFF; CDR3nt: TGTGCCAGCAGCACCTATCTCCCGGGACATGACATGAACACTGAAGCTTTCTTT
j_gene: TRBJ2-3; v_gene: TRBV11-3; d_gene: TRBD2; abundance: -; CDR3aa: CASSLEGGLADTQYF; CDR3nt: TGTGCCAGCAGCTTAGAAGGAGGACTAGCGGATACGCAGTATTTT
j_gene: TRBJ2-7; v_gene: TRBV6-6; d_gene: TRBD2; abundance: -; CDR3aa: CASSYSSGAYYEQYF; CDR3nt: TGTGCCAGCAGTTACTCTAGCGGGGCCTACTACGAGCAGTACTTC
j_gene: TRBJ1-1; v_gene: TRBV2; d_gene: -; abundance: -; CDR3aa: CASSEARGNTEAFF; CDR3nt: TGTGCCAGCAGTGAGGCCAGGGGGAACACTGAAGCTTTCTTT
j_gene: TRBJ1-6; v_gene: TRBV30; d_gene: -; abundance: -; CDR3aa: CAWSGGRASSPLHF; CDR3nt: TGTGCCTGGAGTGGCGGCAGAGCATCTTCACCCCTCCACTTT
j_gene: TRBJ2-2; v_gene: TRBV10-3; d_gene: TRBD2; abundance: -; CDR3aa: CAISGRLAENTGELFF; CDR3nt: TGTGCCATCAGTGGTCGACTAGCGGAGAACACCGGGGAGCTGTTTTTT
j_gene: TRBJ2-1; v_gene: TRBV6-5; d_gene: -; abundance: once; CDR3aa: CASTTTGPYNEQFF; CDR3nt: TGTGCCAGCACTACGACAGGACCCTACAATGAGCAGTTCTTC